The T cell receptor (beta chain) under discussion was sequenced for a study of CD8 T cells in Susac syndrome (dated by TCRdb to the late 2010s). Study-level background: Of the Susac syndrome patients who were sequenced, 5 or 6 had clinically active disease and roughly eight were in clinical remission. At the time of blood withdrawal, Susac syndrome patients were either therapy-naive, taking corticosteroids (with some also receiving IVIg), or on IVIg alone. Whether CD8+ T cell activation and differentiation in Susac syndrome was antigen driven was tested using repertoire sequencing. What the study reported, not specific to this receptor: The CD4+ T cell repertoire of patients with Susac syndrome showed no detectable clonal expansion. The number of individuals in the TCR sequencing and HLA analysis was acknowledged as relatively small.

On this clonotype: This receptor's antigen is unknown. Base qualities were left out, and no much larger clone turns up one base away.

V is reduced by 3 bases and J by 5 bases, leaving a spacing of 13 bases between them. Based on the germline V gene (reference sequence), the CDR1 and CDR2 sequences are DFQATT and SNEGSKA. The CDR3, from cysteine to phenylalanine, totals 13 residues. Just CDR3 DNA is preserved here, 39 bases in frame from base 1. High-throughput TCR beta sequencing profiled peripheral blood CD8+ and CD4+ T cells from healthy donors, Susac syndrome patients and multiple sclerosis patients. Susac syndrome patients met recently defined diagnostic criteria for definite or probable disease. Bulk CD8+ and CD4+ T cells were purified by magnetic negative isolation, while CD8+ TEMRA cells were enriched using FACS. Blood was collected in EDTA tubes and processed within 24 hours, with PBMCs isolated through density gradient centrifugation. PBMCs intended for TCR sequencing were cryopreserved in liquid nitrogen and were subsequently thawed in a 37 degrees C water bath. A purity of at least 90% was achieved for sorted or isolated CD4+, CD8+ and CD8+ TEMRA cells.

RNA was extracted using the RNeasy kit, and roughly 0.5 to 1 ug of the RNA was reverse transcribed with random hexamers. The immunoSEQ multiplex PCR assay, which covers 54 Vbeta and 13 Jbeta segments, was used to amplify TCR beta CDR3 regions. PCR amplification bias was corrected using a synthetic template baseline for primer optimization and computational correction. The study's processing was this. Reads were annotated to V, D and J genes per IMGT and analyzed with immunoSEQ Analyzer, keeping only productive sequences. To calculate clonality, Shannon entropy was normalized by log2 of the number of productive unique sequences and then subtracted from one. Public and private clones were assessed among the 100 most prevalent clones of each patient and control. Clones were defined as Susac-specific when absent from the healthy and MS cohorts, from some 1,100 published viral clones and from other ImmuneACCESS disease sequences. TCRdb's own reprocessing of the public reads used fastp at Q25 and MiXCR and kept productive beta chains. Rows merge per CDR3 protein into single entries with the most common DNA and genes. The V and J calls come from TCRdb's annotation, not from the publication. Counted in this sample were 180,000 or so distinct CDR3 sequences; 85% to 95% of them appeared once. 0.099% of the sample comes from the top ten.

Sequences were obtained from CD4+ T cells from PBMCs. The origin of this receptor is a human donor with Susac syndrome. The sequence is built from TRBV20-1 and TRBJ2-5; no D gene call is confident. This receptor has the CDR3 CSARARLWETQYF. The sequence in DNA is TGCAGTGCTAGGGCTAGATTATGGGAGACCCAGTACTTC.